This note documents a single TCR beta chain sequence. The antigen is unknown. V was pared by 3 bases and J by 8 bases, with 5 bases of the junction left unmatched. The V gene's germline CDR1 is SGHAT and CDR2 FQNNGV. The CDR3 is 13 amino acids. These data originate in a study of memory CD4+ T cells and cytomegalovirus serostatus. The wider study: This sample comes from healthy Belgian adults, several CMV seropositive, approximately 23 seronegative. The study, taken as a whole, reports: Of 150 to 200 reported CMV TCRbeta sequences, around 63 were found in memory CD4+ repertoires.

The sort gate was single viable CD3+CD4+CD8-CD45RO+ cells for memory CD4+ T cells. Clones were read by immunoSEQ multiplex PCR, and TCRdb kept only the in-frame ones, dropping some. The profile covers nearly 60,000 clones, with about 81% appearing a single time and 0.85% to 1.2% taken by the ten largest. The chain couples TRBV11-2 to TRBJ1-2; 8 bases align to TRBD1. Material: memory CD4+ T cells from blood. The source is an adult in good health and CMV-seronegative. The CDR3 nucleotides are TGTGCCAGCAGCTTCGGACAGGGCGGCGGCTACACCTTC. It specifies CASSFGQGGGYTF.